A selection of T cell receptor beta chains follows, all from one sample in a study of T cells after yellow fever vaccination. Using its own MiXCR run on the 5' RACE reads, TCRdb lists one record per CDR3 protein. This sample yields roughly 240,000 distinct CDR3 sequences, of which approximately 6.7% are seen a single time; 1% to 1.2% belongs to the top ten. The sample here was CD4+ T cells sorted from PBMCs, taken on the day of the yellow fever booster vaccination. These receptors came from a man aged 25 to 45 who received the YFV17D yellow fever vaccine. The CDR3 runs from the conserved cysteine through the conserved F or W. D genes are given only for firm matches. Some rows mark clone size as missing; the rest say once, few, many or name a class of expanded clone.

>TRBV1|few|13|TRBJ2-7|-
TGCACCAGCAGCCATTATATCGCCCACGAGCAGTACTTC
CTSSHYIAHEQYF
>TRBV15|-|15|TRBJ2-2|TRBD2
TGTGCCACCTCCGGGACTAGCGTGAACACCGGGGAGCTGTTTTTT
CATSGTSVNTGELFF
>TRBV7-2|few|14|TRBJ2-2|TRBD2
TGTGCCAGCAGTAGCGGGAGGGCCACCGGGGAGCTGTTTTTT
CASSSGRATGELFF
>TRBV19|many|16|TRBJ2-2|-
TGTGCCAGTAGTATCGGAGAGGGAATAAAGACCGGGGAGCTGTTTTTT
CASSIGEGIKTGELFF
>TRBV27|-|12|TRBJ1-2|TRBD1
TGTGCCAGCTTCGGGACAGGCTATGGCTACACCTTC
CASFGTGYGYTF
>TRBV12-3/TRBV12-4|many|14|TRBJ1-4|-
TGTGCCAGCAGCCCCGGGTCAGGGGCTGAAAAACTGTTTTTT
CASSPGSGAEKLFF
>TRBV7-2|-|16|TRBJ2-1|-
TGTGCCAGCAGCTTAAGTGGAGGGTCCTTCTACAATGAGCAGTTCTTC
CASSLSGGSFYNEQFF
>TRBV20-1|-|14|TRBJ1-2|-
TGCAGTGCTAAGGGAGTCTCTCCAATCTATGGCTACACCTTC
CSAKGVSPIYGYTF
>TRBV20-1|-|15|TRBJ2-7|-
TGCAGTGCTAGAGATTCGGCCACCCACATTCCCGAGCAGTACTTC
CSARDSATHIPEQYF
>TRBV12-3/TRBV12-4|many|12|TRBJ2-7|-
TGTGCCAGCAGTGCCATTCACGGCGAGCAGTACTTC
CASSAIHGEQYF
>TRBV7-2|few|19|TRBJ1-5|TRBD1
TGTGCCAGCAGCTCTAACCATCCCGGGGAGGGGGCGAGCAATCAGCCCCAGCATTTT
CASSSNHPGEGASNQPQHF
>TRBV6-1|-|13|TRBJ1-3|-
TGTGCCAGCAGGACAGCCTCTGGAAACACCATATATTTT
CASRTASGNTIYF
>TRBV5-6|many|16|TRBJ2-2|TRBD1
TGTGCCAGCAGCCTGGGACAGGGGGGGTTCGGCGGGGAGCTGTTTTTT
CASSLGQGGFGGELFF
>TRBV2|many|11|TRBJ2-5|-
TGTGCCAGCAGTGAGGAAGAGACCCAGTACTTC
CASSEEETQYF
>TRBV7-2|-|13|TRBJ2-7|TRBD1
TGTGCCAGCAGCAGCCAGGGGGCCTACGAGCAGTACTTC
CASSSQGAYEQYF
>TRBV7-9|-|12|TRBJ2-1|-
TGTGCCAGCAGCTTAAACGTGGAGGAGCAGTTCTTC
CASSLNVEEQFF
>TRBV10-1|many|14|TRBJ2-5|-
TGCGCCAGCAGTGAGGGTGCCTCACAAGAGACCCAGTACTTC
CASSEGASQETQYF
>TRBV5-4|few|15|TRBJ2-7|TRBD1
TGTGCCAGCAGCTCCACCGGGACAGGCACCTACGAGCAGTACTTC
CASSSTGTGTYEQYF
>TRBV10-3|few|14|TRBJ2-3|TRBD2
TGTGCCATCAGACCGGGACTAGCCACAGATACGCAGTATTTT
CAIRPGLATDTQYF
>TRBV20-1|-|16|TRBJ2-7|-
TGCAGTGCTGGGCCCTTGGCGGGAACCAGCTCCTACGAGCAGTACTTC
CSAGPLAGTSSYEQYF
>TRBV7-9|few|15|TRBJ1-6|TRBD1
TGTGCCAGCAGGGGGCCGACAGGGTACAATTCACCCCTCCACTTT
CASRGPTGYNSPLHF
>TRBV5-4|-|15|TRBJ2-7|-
TGTGCCAGCAGCTTGAGACAGGACAGCCGTTACGAGCAGTACTTC
CASSLRQDSRYEQYF
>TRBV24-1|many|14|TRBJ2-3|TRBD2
TGTGCCACCAGTGGCGGGAGAACCCCAGATACGCAGTATTTT
CATSGGRTPDTQYF
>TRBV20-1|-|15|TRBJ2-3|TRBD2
TGCAGTGCTCTAGCGGGACTAGCGGCCACAGATACGCAGTATTTT
CSALAGLAATDTQYF
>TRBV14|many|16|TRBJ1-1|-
TGTGCCAGCAGCCCTCCCCCGGACCCCTTAAACACTGAAGCTTTCTTT
CASSPPPDPLNTEAFF
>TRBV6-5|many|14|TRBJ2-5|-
TGTGCCAGCAGTTACTCAGGGGGCCAAGAGACCCAGTACTTC
CASSYSGGQETQYF
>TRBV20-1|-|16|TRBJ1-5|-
TGCAGTGCTAAGGCCCTGGTCGGTTATAGCAATCAGCCCCAGCATTTT
CSAKALVGYSNQPQHF
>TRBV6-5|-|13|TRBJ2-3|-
TGTGCCAGCAGTTACGGGACCGGGACCTCTCAGTATTTT
CASSYGTGTSQYF
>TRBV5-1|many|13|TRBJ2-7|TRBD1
TGCGCCAGCAGCACCGGGACAGGGTACGAGCAGTACTTC
CASSTGTGYEQYF
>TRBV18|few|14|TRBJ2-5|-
TGTGCCAGCTCACCAAACCAGGCCCAAGAGACCCAGTACTTC
CASSPNQAQETQYF
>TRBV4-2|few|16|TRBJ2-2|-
TGTGCCAGCAGCTCCACCGGGCCCACGTGGGCCGGGGAGCTGTTTTTT
CASSSTGPTWAGELFF
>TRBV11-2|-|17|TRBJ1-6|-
TGTGCCAGCAGCTTAGGTCTGCTACAGGGACTAAATTCACCCCTCCACTTT
CASSLGLLQGLNSPLHF
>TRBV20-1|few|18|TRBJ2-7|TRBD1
TGCTGTGCTAGTCCCGGGACAGGGGTTATCGTGGGCTCCTACGAGCAGTACTTC
CCASPGTGVIVGSYEQYF
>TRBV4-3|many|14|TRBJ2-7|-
TGCGCCAGCAGCCAAGATCACCTGCAGGGCGAGCAGTACTTC
CASSQDHLQGEQYF
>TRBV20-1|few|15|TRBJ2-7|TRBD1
TGCAGTGCTCAAACCGGGACAGGGGGCGGGTACGAGCAGTACTTC
CSAQTGTGGGYEQYF
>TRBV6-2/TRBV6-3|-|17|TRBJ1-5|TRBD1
TGTGCCAGCAGTTATTCTACCGGACAGGGGGCAAGACAGCCCCAGCATTTT
CASSYSTGQGARQPQHF
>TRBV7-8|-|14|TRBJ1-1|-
TGTGCCAGCAGCTTATTGACATACGTGGCTGAAGCTTTCTTT
CASSLLTYVAEAFF
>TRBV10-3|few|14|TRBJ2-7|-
TGTGCCATCAGTGAGTCGGCCGGGAGCTACGAGCAGTACTTC
CAISESAGSYEQYF
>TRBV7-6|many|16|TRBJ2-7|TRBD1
TGTGCCAGCAGCTTAGCAGCGGTGGGACAGGGCTACGAGCAGTACTTC
CASSLAAVGQGYEQYF
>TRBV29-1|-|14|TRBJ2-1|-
TGCAGCTCCCGGGTAGGGCTAGCCAACAATGAGCAGTTCTTC
CSSRVGLANNEQFF
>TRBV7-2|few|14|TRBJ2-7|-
TGTGCCAGCAGCTCCGCCGGGACATACTACGAGCAGTACTTC
CASSSAGTYYEQYF
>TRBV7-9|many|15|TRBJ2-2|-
TGTGCCAGCAGACCAGGGGCGCGAAACACCGGGGAGCTGTTTTTT
CASRPGARNTGELFF
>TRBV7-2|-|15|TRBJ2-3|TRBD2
TGTGCCAGCAGCCGTCGGAGAGCGGGGTTGGATACGCAGTATTTT
CASSRRRAGLDTQYF
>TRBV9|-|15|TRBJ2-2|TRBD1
TGTGCCAGCAGCGTAGGGGGACAGATCACCGGGGAGCTGTTTTTT
CASSVGGQITGELFF
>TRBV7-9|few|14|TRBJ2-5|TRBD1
TGTGCCAGCAGCCCCGACAGGGGGCTGGAGACCCAGTACTTC
CASSPDRGLETQYF
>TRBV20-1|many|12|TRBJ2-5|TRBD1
TGCAGTGCTCGGGGACAGCAAGAGACCCAGTACTTC
CSARGQQETQYF
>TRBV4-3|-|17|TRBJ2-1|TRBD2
TGCGCCAGCAGCCAAGGCGGTGGGACTAGCGGCACAAGGAGGCAGTTCTTC
CASSQGGGTSGTRRQFF
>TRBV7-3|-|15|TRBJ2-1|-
TGTGCCAGCAGCTCCAGAGTGAGCTCCTACAATGAGCAGTTCTTC
CASSSRVSSYNEQFF